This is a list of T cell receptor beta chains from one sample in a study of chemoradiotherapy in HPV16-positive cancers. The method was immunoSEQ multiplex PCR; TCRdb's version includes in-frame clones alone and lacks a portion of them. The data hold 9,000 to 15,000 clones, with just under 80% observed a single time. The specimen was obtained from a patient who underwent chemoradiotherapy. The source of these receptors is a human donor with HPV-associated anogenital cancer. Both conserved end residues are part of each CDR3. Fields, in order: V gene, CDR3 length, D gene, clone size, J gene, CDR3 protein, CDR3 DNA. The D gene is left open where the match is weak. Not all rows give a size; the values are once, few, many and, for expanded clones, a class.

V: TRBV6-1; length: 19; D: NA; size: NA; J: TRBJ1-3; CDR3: CASSEALSYAEASGNTIYF; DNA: TGTGCCAGCAGTGAAGCGCTTTCTTATGCAGAGGCCAGTGGAAACACCATATATTTT
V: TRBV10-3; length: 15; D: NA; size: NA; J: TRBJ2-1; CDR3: CAISESPGLMVQQFF; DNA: TGTGCCATCAGTGAGTCTCCCGGACTGATGGTCCAGCAGTTCTTC
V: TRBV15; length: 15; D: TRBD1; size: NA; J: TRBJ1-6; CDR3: CATSSWDRNNSPLHF; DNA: TGTGCCACCAGCTCCTGGGACAGAAATAATTCACCCCTCCACTTT
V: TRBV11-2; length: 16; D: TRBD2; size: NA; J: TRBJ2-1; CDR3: CASSGPTSGGAREQFF; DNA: TGTGCCAGCAGCGGCCCGACTAGCGGGGGGGCCAGGGAGCAGTTCTTC
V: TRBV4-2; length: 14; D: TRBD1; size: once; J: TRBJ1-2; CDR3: CASSQGTGGYGYTF; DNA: TGTGCCAGCAGCCAAGGGACAGGGGGATATGGCTACACCTTC
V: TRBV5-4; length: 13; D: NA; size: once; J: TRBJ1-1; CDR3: CASSSTENTEAFF; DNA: TGTGCCAGCAGCTCGACAGAGAACACTGAAGCTTTCTTT
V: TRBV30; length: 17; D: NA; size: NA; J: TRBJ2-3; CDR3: CAWSVRDGLSYTDTQYF; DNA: TGTGCCTGGAGTGTACGGGATGGGCTGAGTTACACAGATACGCAGTATTTT
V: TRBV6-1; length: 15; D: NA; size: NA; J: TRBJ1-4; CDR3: CASSEGWATNEKLFF; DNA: TGTGCCAGCAGTGAAGGGTGGGCAACTAATGAAAAACTGTTTTTT
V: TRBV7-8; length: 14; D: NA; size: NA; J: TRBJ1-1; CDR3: CASSSAWTATEAFF; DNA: TGTGCCAGCAGCTCCGCCTGGACCGCAACTGAAGCTTTCTTT
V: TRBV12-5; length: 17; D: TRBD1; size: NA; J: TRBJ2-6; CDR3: CASGTDREAVGANVLTF; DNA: TGTGCTAGTGGTACGGACAGGGAAGCAGTTGGGGCCAACGTCCTGACTTTC
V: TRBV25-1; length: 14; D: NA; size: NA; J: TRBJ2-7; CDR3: CASSGPGAAYEQYF; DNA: TGTGCCAGCAGTGGCCCGGGCGCCGCCTACGAGCAGTACTTC
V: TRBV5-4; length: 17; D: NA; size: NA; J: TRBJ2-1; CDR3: CASSRTAGADQYNEQFF; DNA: TGTGCCAGCAGTCGGACCGCTGGCGCCGATCAGTACAATGAGCAGTTCTTC
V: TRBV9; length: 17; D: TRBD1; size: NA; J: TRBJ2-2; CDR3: CASSFTPGQHNTGELFF; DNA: TGTGCCAGCAGCTTTACACCGGGACAGCACAACACCGGGGAGCTGTTTTTT
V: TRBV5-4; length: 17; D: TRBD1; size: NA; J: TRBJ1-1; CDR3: CASSPNRGRWMNTEAFF; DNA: TGTGCCAGCAGCCCTAACAGGGGCCGTTGGATGAACACTGAAGCTTTCTTT
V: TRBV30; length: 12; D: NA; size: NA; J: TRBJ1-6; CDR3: CAWSSYNSPLHF; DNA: TGTGCCTGGAGTAGTTATAATTCACCCCTCCACTTT
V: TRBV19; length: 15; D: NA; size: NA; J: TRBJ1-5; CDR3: CASSMAGASNQPQHF; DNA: TGTGCCAGTAGTATGGCTGGGGCTAGCAATCAGCCCCAGCATTTT
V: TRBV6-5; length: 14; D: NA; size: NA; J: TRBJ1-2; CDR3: CASSTPTEPYGYTF; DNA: TGTGCCAGCAGTACTCCGACAGAACCCTATGGCTACACCTTC
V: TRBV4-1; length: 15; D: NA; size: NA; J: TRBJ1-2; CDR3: CASSQVPGQVYGYTF; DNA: TGCGCCAGCAGCCAAGTCCCCGGACAAGTCTATGGCTACACCTTC
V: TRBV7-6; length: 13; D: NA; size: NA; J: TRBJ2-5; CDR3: CASSLQGPGTQYF; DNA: TGTGCCAGCAGCTTACAGGGGCCAGGGACCCAGTACTTC
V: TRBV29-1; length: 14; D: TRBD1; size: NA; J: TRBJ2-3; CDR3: CSVGNRGPTDTQYF; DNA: TGCAGCGTTGGCAACAGGGGGCCGACAGATACGCAGTATTTT
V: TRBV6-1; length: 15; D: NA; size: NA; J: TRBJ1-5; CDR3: CASSVGTHSNQPQHF; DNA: TGTGCCAGCAGTGTTGGCACCCATAGCAATCAGCCCCAGCATTTT
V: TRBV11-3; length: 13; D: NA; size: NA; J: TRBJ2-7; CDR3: CASSLDRLYEQYF; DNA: TGTGCCAGCAGTTTAGACAGGCTCTACGAGCAGTACTTC
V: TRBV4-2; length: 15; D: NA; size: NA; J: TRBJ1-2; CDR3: CASSQDLEGNEGYTF; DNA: TGTGCCAGCAGCCAAGATCTGGAGGGAAATGAAGGCTACACCTTC
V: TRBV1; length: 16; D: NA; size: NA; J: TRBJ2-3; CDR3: CTSSPGLAAFTDTQYF; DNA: TGCACCAGCAGCCCGGGACTAGCGGCTTTCACAGATACGCAGTATTTT
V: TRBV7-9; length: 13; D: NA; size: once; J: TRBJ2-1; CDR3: CASSLATAREQFF; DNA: TGTGCCAGCAGCTTAGCGACTGCGCGGGAGCAGTTCTTC
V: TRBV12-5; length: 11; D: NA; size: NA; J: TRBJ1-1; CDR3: CASVDNTEAFF; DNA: TGTGCTAGTGTTGACAACACTGAAGCTTTCTTT
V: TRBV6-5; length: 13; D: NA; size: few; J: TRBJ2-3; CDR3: CASSNRRADTQYF; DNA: TGTGCCAGCAGTAACCGACGGGCGGATACGCAGTATTTT
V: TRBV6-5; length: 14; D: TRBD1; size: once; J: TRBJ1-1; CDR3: CASSETGLNTEAFF; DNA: TGTGCCAGCAGTGAGACAGGGTTGAACACTGAAGCTTTCTTT
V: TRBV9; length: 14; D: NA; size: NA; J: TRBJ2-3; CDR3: CASSAPNSLLTQYF; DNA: TGTGCCAGCAGCGCACCCAACTCGCTATTAACGCAGTATTTT
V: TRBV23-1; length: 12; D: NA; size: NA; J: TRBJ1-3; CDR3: CASRGGDLTIYF; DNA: TGCGCCAGCAGGGGGGGGGATCTCACCATATATTTT
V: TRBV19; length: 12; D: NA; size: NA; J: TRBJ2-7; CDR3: CASSLGGPEQYF; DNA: TGTGCCAGTAGTCTCGGAGGGCCCGAGCAGTACTTC
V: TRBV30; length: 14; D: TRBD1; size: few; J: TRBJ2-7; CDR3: CAWSGTGLGYEQYF; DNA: TGTGCCTGGAGTGGGACAGGGCTGGGGTACGAGCAGTACTTC
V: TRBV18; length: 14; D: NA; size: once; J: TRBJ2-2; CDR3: CASSKSPNTGELFF; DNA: TGTGCCAGCAGCAAATCCCCTAACACCGGGGAGCTGTTTTTT
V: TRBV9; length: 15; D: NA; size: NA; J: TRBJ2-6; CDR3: CASSGEGSGANVLTF; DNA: TGTGCCAGCAGCGGGGAAGGTTCAGGGGCCAACGTCCTGACTTTT
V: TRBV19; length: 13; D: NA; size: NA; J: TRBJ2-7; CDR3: CASSDVGRSEQYF; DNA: TGTGCCAGTAGTGACGTGGGTAGGAGCGAGCAGTACTTC
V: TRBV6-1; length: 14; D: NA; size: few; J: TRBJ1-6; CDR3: CASRGDDGVTPLHF; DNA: TGTGCCAGCAGGGGGGACGACGGGGTGACACCCCTCCACTTT
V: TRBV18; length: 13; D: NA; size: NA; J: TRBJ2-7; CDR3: CASSPAGWDEQYF; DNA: TGTGCCAGCTCGCCAGCGGGTTGGGACGAGCAGTACTTC
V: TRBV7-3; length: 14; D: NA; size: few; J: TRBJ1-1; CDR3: CASSSETGNTEAFF; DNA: TGTGCCAGCAGCTCTGAGACAGGTAACACTGAAGCTTTCTTT
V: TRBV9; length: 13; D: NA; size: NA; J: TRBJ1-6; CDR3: CASSPWGNSPLHF; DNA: TGTGCCAGCAGCCCCTGGGGTAATTCACCCCTCCACTTT
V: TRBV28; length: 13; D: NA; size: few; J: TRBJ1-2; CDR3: CASSRVGGNGYTF; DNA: TGTGCCAGCAGTCGAGTTGGGGGGAATGGCTACACCTTC
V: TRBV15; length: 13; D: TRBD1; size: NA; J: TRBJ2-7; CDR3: CATGPGGRYEQYF; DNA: TGTGCCACGGGACCAGGGGGCCGCTACGAGCAGTACTTC
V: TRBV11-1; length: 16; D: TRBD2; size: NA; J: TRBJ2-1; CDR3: CASSREGQAGSNEQFF; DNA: TGTGCCAGCAGTCGCGAAGGGCAAGCGGGATCGAATGAGCAGTTCTTC
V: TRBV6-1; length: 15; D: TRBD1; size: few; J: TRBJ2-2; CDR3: CASSEGQGMTGELFF; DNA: TGTGCCAGCAGTGAGGGACAGGGGATGACCGGGGAGCTGTTTTTT
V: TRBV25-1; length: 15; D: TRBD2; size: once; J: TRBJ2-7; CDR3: CASSTDSGGSYEQYF; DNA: TGTGCCAGCAGTACCGATAGCGGGGGGTCCTACGAGCAGTACTTC